This TCR beta chain was recovered during a study of shared clonotypes between healthy human individuals. The overall study: Those who served as donors were a couple of women and a few men between the ages of 18 and 49. Three CD4 naive, three CD4 memory, two CD8 naive and one CD8 memory plate were used per donor.

Germline assignment: CDR1 SGHTA and CDR2 FQGTGA. The CDR3 totals 13 residues. Deletions cut 0 bases from V and 6 bases from J, with 5 bases between. Comments on this clone: Its specificity is not known.

For every subset, genomic DNA was evenly distributed across several immunoSEQ plates. Libraries were prepared by immunoSEQ multiplex PCR; TCRdb keeps only in-frame clonotypes and omits some of them. The sample includes about 2.2 million clones, 93% of them seen just once. Naive CD8 cells lacked CD45RO and underwent positive selection for CCR7, leaving out terminally differentiated effector memory CD45RA+ cells. Study-wide results and limits: Generation probability values for non-shared clonotypes were lower than those for clonotypes shared by all four donors.

The V call is TRBV7-3, the J call TRBJ2-2; D perhaps matches TRBD2 (5 bases). The sample consisted of naive CD8+ T cells from PBMCs. This sequence was found in a man aged 18 to 35 in good health. Some clones in this sample may be carry-over from other donors' samples. In DNA, the CDR3 is TGTGCCAGCAGCTTAACTAGCGCCGGGGAGCTGTTTTTT. It yields the protein CASSLTSAGELFF.